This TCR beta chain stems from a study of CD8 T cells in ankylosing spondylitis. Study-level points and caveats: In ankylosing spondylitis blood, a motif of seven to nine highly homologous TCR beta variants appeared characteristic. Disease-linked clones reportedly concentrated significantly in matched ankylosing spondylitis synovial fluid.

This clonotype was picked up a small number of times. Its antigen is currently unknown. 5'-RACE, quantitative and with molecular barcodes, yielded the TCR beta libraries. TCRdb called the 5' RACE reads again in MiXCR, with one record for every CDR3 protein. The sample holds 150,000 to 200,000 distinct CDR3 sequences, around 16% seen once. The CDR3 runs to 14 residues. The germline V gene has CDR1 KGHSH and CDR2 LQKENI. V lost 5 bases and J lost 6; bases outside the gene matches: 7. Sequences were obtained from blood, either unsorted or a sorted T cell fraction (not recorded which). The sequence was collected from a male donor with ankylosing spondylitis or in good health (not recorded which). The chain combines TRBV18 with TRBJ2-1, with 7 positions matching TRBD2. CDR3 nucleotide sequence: TGTGCCAGCTCAGGCGGGAGAGGCCCCAATGAGCAGTTCTTC. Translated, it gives CASSGGRGPNEQFF.